This TCR beta chain was obtained from a study of OX40 agonist ivuxolimab in advanced cancers. Overall study context: As their treatment, patients were administered ivuxolimab, an agonistic anti-OX40 (CD134) antibody. A mean age of around 60 years, range about 20 to 79, was recorded, and 70% to 85% were male. Prior anti-PD-1, anti-PD-L1 or anti-CTLA-4 therapy was allowed; roughly 40% had some.

From germline, CDR1 is MDHEN and CDR2 SYDVKM. The V and J ends lost 5 bases and 11 bases, in that order; junction bases with no gene match: 8. CDR3 length: 12 residues. Produced via immunoSEQ multiplex PCR; TCRdb's table is partial and in-frame only. Among 65,000 to 80,000 clones listed, roughly 90% were seen once. The material was CD4+ or CD8+ T cells sorted from blood, obtained in a trial of the OX40 agonist ivuxolimab. This rearrangement joins TRBV28 to TRBJ1-1; 7 bases are a match to TRBD1. This sequence originates from an adult with an advanced solid tumor such as melanoma, head and neck, liver or kidney cancer. CDR3 bases: TGTGCCAGCAGTACGAAGACAGGGAATGCTTTCTTT. Translation: CASSTKTGNAFF.